Listed here are 22 T cell receptor beta chains from one sample, sequenced in a study of blood T cell repertoires in COVID-19. TCRdb keeps only in-frame clones here, not all; method: immunoSEQ multiplex PCR. The repertoire consists of about 44,000 clones, with approximately 89% occurring once and the leading ten covering 1% to 1.5%. Sample: peripheral blood. The source of these receptors is a woman between 40 and 55 years old with acute or convalescent COVID-19.

The chain has TRBV28 and TRBJ2-1; D not resolved. Germline V gives CDR1 MDHEN, CDR2 SYDVKM. The V gene lost 5 bases and the J gene lost 4 bases, with 15 bases spanning the gap. The CDR3 runs to 15 residues. The CDR3 sequence: CASSAPPVEYNEQFF. The DNA for the CDR3 is TGTGCCAGCAGTGCCCCGCCGGTTGAATACAATGAGCAGTTCTTC.

V gene TRBV5-4 combines with J gene TRBJ1-2; 8 bases are a match to TRBD1. The CDR3 contains 15 residues. V trimming: 7 bases; J trimming: 2 bases; junction bases outside the gene matches: 10. Germline V gene lookup returns CDR1 SGHNT and CDR2 YYREEE (reference sequence). CDR3 coding DNA: TGTGCCAGCGGGGAAAAGGACAGGGCGAACTATGGCTACACCTTC. Amino acids: CASGEKDRANYGYTF.

V is TRBV5-6 and J is TRBJ1-1, with D possibly being TRBD1 (6 bases). V lost 0 bases and J 10 bases, leaving 13 bases between the germline ends. This CDR3 is 13 amino acids long. CDR1 and CDR2 (germline): SGHDT, YYEEEE. The CDR3, as DNA: TGTGCCAGCAGCTTGGCCCAGGGGCTAGGAGCTTTCTTT. Protein product: CASSLAQGLGAFF.

The V call is TRBV4-1, the J call TRBJ2-7; D possibly corresponds to TRBD2 (7 bases). Trimming took 1 base from V and 5 from J, leaving 18 bases between them. CDR1 and CDR2 from the germline V gene are MGHRA and YSYEKL. CDR3 length equals 16 residues. CDR3 sequence (DNA): TGCGCCAGCAGCCAAGTTATACGGGGGGCGCGGAACGAGCAGTACTTC. Translating gives CASSQVIRGARNEQYF.

This rearrangement joins TRBV28 to TRBJ2-5; 9 nucleotides match TRBD2. CDR1 and CDR2 from the germline V gene are MDHEN and SYDVKM. The CDR3 has 19 amino acids. The trim removed 4 bases at V and 0 bases at J, leaving 15 bases unmatched. The CDR3 sequence: CASSSGGGRVLSYQETQYF. DNA of the CDR3: TGTGCCAGCAGTTCCGGGGGCGGGAGGGTACTAAGTTACCAAGAGACCCAGTACTTC. The complete variable domain, with remaining parts taken from reference TRBV28 and TRBJ2-5, reads DVKVTQSSRYLVKRTGEKVFLECVQDMDHENMFWYRQDPGLGLRLIYFSYDVKMKEKGDIPEGYSVSREKKERFSLILESASTNQTSMYLCASSSGGGRVLSYQETQYFGPGTRLLVL.

This chain uses TRBV7-9 with TRBJ2-5; 7 positions agree with TRBD2. Germline V lookup: CDR1 SEHNR, CDR2 FQNEAQ (reference sequence). The CDR3 length is 16 residues. The V segment lost 5 bases and the J segment 0 bases; nucleotides outside the gene matches: 9. CDR3 protein: CASSPGLAVYQETQYF. In DNA, the CDR3 is TGTGCCAGCAGCCCAGGGCTAGCGGTGTACCAAGAGACCCAGTACTTC.

The chain links TRBV19 to TRBJ2-7; 9 bases line up with TRBD1. The germline V gene has CDR1 LNHDA and CDR2 SQIVND (reference sequence). The CDR3 sequence is 14 residues long. Trimming at V came to 2 bases and at J to 3 bases, leaving 2 bases not matched to a gene. The CDR3 nucleotides read TGTGCCAGTAGTATATTGGGACAGGGCTACGAGCAGTACTTC. This sequence encodes CASSILGQGYEQYF.

The chain employs TRBV19 and TRBJ1-6; weak D call: TRBD1 (5 bases). The CDR3 covers 15 residues. Germline V gene data show CDR1 as LNHDA and CDR2 as SQIVND (reference sequence). Trimming left V 5 bases short and J 10 bases short, with 18 bases between. CDR3 in amino acids: CASSASTGGGSPLHF. The CDR3 nucleotides are TGTGCCAGTAGTGCTTCGACGGGGGGAGGATCACCCCTCCACTTT.

Here the CDR3 DNA reads TGTGCCAGCAGCACAGGGACTAGCGGGGCGAACAATGAGCAGTTCTTC. This translates into CASSTGTSGANNEQFF. The chain combines TRBV5-4 with TRBJ2-1; 13 bases align to TRBD2. V trimming: 4 bases; J trimming: 5 bases; junction bases outside the gene matches: 6. This CDR3 comprises 16 residues. CDR1 SGHNT and CDR2 YYREEE come from the germline V gene (reference sequence).

This chain uses TRBV6-2 or TRBV6-3 with TRBJ1-6; TRBD1 matches at 7 bases. Germline CDR1 reads MNHEY; CDR2 reads SVGEGT. V gave up 4 bases and J gave up 1 base; unmatched junction bases: 7. The CDR3 spans 17 residues. CDR3 protein: CASSSETGRSYNSPLHF. As DNA, the CDR3 is TGTGCCAGCAGTTCCGAGACAGGGAGATCCTATAATTCACCCCTCCACTTT.

The chain combines TRBV9 with TRBJ2-5; 8 bases align to TRBD2. The CDR3 extends over 16 amino acids. Trimming at V came to 0 bases and at J to 1 base, leaving 5 bases not matched to a gene. CDR1 is SGDLS and CDR2 is YYNGEE in the germline V gene. CDR3 sequence reads: CASSVELAGTQETQYF. The CDR3 DNA reads TGTGCCAGCAGCGTAGAGCTAGCGGGCACCCAAGAGACCCAGTACTTC.

This rearrangement joins TRBV6-6 to TRBJ2-7; the D gene is possibly TRBD2 (7 bases). Germline CDR1 is MNHNY and CDR2 is SVGAGI (reference sequence). The CDR3 is 15 residues long. Trimming took 5 bases from V and 2 from J, leaving 16 bases between them. CDR3 in amino acids: CASSPAGGLAYEQYF. The CDR3 region has the DNA TGTGCCAGCAGTCCGGCCGGGGGGCTAGCCTACGAGCAGTACTTC.

V and J are TRBV6-5 and TRBJ1-4; D ambiguous. V lost 6 bases, J lost 15 bases, and 14 bases lay in between. From germline, CDR1 is MNHEY and CDR2 SVGAGI. CDR3 length: 11 amino acids. Written as DNA, the CDR3 is TGTGCCAGCAGGTACGGGCTCGAGATGTTTTTT. Translation gives CASRYGLEMFF.

The CDR3 DNA is TGTGCCAGCAGCCTGCGTTCTGGAAACACCATATATTTT. Translation gives CASSLRSGNTIYF. The chain joins TRBV3-1 (or the pseudogene TRBV3-2) to TRBJ1-3; no reliable D call. CDR3 size: 13 residues. CDR1 LGHDT and CDR2 YNNKEL come from the germline V gene (reference sequence). Deletions cut 4 bases from V and 1 base from J, with 5 bases between.

This chain joins TRBV19 and TRBJ1-2; no clear D. Trimming removed 9 bases at V and 8 bases at J, with 25 bases between. The germline V gene has CDR1 LNHDA and CDR2 SQIVND (reference sequence). The CDR3 sequence is 15 residues long. The CDR3 nucleotides are TGTGCCAGCAAGCTCCAGGCTGGGTCGGAAGGAGGCTACACCTTC. Amino acid sequence: CASKLQAGSEGGYTF. The entire variable domain, with the rest obtained from reference TRBV19 and TRBJ1-2, is as follows: DGGITQSPKYLFRKEGQNVTLSCEQNLNHDAMYWYRQDPGQGLRLIYYSQIVNDFQKGDIAEGYSVSREKKESFPLTVTSAQKNPTAFYLCASKLQAGSEGGYTFGSGTRLTVV.

The chain couples TRBV28 to TRBJ2-1; the match to TRBD2 covers 9 bases. The CDR3 contains 15 residues. V dropped 3 bases and J dropped 6; count of bases not matched to a gene: 6. CDR1 MDHEN and CDR2 SYDVKM come from the germline V gene. DNA of the CDR3: TGTGCCAGCAGTTTGGCGGGAGGGCCTCGCAATGAGCAGTTCTTC. This sequence encodes CASSLAGGPRNEQFF.

This chain uses TRBV7-6 with TRBJ1-6; D is uncertain. CDR3 length equals 14 residues. Germline V lookup: CDR1 SGHVS, CDR2 FNYEAQ. V lost 5 bases, J lost 8 bases, and 13 bases lay in between. The CDR3 sequence: CASSAGGPYSPLHF. CDR3 coding DNA: TGTGCCAGCAGCGCCGGCGGTCCGTATTCACCCCTCCACTTT.

The V and J genes are TRBV4-2 and TRBJ1-2, with a tentative D call TRBD1 (5 bases). The CDR3 contains 16 residues. CDR1 and CDR2 (germline): LGHNA, YNFKEQ. V gave up 0 bases and J gave up 2 bases, with 13 bases separating them. The CDR3 reads CASSQDRQGGNYGYTF. For the CDR3, the DNA is TGTGCCAGCAGCCAAGATCGCCAGGGAGGGAACTATGGCTACACCTTC.

The rearrangement joins TRBV5-1 to TRBJ2-1, with D possibly TRBD2 on 6 matching bases. Per the germline V gene, CDR1 is SGHRS and CDR2 is YFSETQ. This CDR3 has 15 residues. The V and J ends lost 0 bases and 3 bases respectively, with 10 bases between them. As DNA, the CDR3 is TGCGCCAGCAGCTTGGCGGGGGATTACTACAATGAGCAGTTCTTC. It yields the protein CASSLAGDYYNEQFF.

The gene calls are TRBV28 and TRBJ2-1; 13 bases agree with TRBD2. CDR1 and CDR2 (germline): MDHEN, SYDVKM. Unmatched junction bases numbered 5, after V lost 5 bases and J lost 10 bases. The CDR3 covers 14 residues. Here the CDR3 reads CASSPGLAGVEQFF. The CDR3 nucleotides read TGTGCCAGCAGTCCAGGACTAGCGGGAGTAGAGCAGTTCTTC. The whole variable domain, remainder taken from reference TRBV28 and TRBJ2-1, is DVKVTQSSRYLVKRTGEKVFLECVQDMDHENMFWYRQDPGLGLRLIYFSYDVKMKEKGDIPEGYSVSREKKERFSLILESASTNQTSMYLCASSPGLAGVEQFFGPGTRLTVL.

The chain employs TRBV7-2 and TRBJ2-2, with 10 bases identical to TRBD1. CDR3 size: 16 residues. V shed 4 bases and J 4 bases; nucleotides not matched to a gene: 6. From germline, CDR1 is SGHTA and CDR2 FQGNSA. Here the CDR3 reads CASSSRDRGATGELFF. The CDR3 coding sequence is TGTGCCAGCAGCTCCCGGGACAGGGGTGCCACCGGGGAGCTGTTTTTT.

The V call is TRBV15, the J call TRBJ2-7; unclear D gene. Germline loops: CDR1 LNHNV, CDR2 YYDKDF (reference sequence). The V end was cut by 0 bases, the J end by 7 bases, with 10 bases between. The CDR3 contains 13 residues. For the CDR3, the DNA is TGTGCCACCAGCAGAGATATGGCGGAGGAGCAGTACTTC. It is translated as CATSRDMAEEQYF.